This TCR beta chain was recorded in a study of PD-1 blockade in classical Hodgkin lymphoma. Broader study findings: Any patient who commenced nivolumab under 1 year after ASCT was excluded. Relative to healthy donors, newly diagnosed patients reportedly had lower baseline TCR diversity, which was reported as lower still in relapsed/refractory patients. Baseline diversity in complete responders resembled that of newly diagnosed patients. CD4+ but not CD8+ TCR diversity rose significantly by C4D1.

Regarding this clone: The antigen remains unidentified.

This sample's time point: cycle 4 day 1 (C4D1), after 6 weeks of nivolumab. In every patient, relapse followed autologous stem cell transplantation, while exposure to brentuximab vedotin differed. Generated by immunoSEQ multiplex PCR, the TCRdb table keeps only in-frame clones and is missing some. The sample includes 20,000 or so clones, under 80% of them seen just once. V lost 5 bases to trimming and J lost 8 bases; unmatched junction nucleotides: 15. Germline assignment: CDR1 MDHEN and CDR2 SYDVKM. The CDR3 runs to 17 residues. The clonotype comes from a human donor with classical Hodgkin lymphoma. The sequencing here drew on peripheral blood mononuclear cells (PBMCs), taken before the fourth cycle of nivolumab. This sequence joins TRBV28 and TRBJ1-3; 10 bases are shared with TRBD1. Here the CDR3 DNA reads TGTGCCAGCAGTCCCCCGGGACAGGGGCTATTCAGGGACACCATATATTTT. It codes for CASSPPGQGLFRDTIYF.